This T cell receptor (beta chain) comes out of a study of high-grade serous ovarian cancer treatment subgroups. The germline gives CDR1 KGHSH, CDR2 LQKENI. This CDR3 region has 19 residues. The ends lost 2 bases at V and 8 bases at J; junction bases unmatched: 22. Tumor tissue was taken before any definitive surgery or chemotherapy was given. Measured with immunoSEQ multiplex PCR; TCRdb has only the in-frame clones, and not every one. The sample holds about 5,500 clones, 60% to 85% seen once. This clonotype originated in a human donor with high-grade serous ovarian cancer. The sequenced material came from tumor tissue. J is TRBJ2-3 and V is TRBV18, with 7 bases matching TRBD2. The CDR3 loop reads CASSPFRDRISPGRSTQYF. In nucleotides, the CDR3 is TGTGCCAGCTCACCATTTCGTGACAGAATCTCGCCCGGGAGGAGTACGCAGTATTTT.